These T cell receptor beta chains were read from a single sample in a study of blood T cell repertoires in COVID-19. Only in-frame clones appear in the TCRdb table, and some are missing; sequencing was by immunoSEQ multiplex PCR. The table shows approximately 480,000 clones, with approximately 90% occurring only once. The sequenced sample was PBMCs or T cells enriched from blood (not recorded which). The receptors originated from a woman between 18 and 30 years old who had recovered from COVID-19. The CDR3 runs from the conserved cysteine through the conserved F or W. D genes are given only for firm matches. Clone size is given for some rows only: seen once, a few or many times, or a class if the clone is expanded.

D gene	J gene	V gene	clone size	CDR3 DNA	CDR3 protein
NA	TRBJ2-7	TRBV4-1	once	TGCGCCAGCAGCCTACTACTGGACGGCGAGGGGTCAAGGGGGGAGCAGTACTTC	CASSLLLDGEGSRGEQYF
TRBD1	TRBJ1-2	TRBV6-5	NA	TGTGCCAGCACCAGAGGGGACAGGGGAGGCTATGGCTACACCTTC	CASTRGDRGGYGYTF
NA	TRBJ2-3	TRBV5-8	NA	TGTGCCAGCAGCTTGACGGGGGATACGCAGTATTTT	CASSLTGDTQYF
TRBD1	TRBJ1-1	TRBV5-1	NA	TGCGCCAGCAGTACGGACAGGGGGGACACTGAAGCTTTCTTT	CASSTDRGDTEAFF
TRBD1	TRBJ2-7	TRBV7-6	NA	TGTGCCAGCAGCCGGACAGGGGGTTGGGACGAGCAGTACTTC	CASSRTGGWDEQYF
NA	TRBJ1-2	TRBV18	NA	TGTGCCAGCTCACCAAATGGCCCCCGATTTGGTGACTATGGCTACACCTTC	CASSPNGPRFGDYGYTF
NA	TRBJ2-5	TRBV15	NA	TGTGCCACCAGCAGGGCAGGGGCGCACCAAGAGACCCAGTACTTC	CATSRAGAHQETQYF
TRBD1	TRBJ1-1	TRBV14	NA	TGTGCCAGCAGCCAAGGGTTCGGACAGGTGGCTTTCTTT	CASSQGFGQVAFF
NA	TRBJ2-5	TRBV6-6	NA	TGTGCCAGCAACGAAAGGGGCTCCGGGACCCAGTACTTC	CASNERGSGTQYF
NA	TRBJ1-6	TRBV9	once	TGTGCCAGCAGCGTAGACAGTAGGGGATTCACCCTCCACTTT	CASSVDSRGFTLHF
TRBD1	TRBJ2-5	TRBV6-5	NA	TGTGCCAGCAGAAAACAGGGGAGCCAAGAGACCCAGTACTTC	CASRKQGSQETQYF
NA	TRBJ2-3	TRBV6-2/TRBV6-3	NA	TGTGCCAGCAGTTACTCGGGCCTAGCCCGCACAGATACGCAGTATTTT	CASSYSGLARTDTQYF
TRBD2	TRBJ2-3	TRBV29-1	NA	TGCAGCGTGGCAGGGGCGGGGGGAGATACGCAGTATTTT	CSVAGAGGDTQYF
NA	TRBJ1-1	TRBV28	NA	TGTGCCAGCAGTTTCCAACTAAGACTTCTCAACACTGAAGCTTTCTTT	CASSFQLRLLNTEAFF
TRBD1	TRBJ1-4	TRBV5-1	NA	TGCGCCAGCGGGACAGGGTCGAATGAAAAACTGTTTTTT	CASGTGSNEKLFF
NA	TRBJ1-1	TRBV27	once	TGTGCCAGCAGTCCTAAACGGGGGGGAGACACTGAAGCTTTCTTT	CASSPKRGGDTEAFF
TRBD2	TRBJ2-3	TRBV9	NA	TGTGCCAGCAGCATCGCGAGCGGGGGGGCCATCACAGATACGCAGTATTTT	CASSIASGGAITDTQYF
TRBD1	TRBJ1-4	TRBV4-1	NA	TGCGCCAGCAGCCAAGGAAAAGGGGACAGAATGGATGAAAAACTGTTTTTT	CASSQGKGDRMDEKLFF
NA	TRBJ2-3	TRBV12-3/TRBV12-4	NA	TGTGCCAGCAGTTTAAGCCCGGATACGCAGTATTTT	CASSLSPDTQYF
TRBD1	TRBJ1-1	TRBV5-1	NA	TGCGCCAGCAGCCATCTCGGACAGGGGGCGTCGAACACTGAAGCTTTCTTT	CASSHLGQGASNTEAFF
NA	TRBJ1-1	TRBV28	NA	TGTGCCAGCGGCGTTGTAGCGGACACTGAAGCTTTCTTT	CASGVVADTEAFF
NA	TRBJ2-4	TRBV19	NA	TGTGCCAGTAGTAAAGGTGGGGCTATAGCCAAAAACATTCAGTACTTC	CASSKGGAIAKNIQYF
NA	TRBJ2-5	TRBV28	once	TGTGCCAGCAGTTTCGGGACTGAATGGGAGACCCAGTACTTC	CASSFGTEWETQYF
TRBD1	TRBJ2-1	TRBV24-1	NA	TGTGCCACCAGCCGGGACAGCTACAATGAGCAGTTCTTC	CATSRDSYNEQFF
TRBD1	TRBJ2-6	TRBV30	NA	TGTGCCTGGGAAGTACCGGGACAGGGAAACTCTGGGGCCAACGTCCTGACTTTC	CAWEVPGQGNSGANVLTF
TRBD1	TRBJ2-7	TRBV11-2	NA	TGTGCCAGCAGCTTAGGAGGGACAGACCTCTACGAGCAGTACTTC	CASSLGGTDLYEQYF
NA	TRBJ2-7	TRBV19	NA	TGTGCCAGTAGTATCGCGCAGACATCCTACGAGCAGTACTTC	CASSIAQTSYEQYF
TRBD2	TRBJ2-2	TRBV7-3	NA	TGTGCCAGCAGCCCCACGGGGGGTCCCGGGAACACCGGGGAGCTGTTTTTT	CASSPTGGPGNTGELFF
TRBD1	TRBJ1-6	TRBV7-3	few	TGTGCCAGCAGCTTATCGGGACAGGGTGGTTCACCCCTCCACTTT	CASSLSGQGGSPLHF
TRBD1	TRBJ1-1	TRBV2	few	TGTGCCAGCAGACGGACAGGGGCTATGAACACTGAAGCTTTCTTT	CASRRTGAMNTEAFF
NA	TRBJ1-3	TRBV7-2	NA	TGTGCCAGCAGCTTTCAGGTCGGCTCTGGAAACACCATATATTTT	CASSFQVGSGNTIYF
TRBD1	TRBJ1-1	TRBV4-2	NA	TGTGCCAGCAGATCGGACAGGGGGCGCTTGAACACTGAAGCTTTCTTT	CASRSDRGRLNTEAFF
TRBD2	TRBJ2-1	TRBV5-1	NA	TGCGCCAGCTGCTATTCACCGGGAGGCTACAATGAGCAGTTCTTC	CASCYSPGGYNEQFF
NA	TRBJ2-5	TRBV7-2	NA	TGTGCCAGCAGCCCTGGGTTTGGGGGGCAAGAGACCCAGTACTTC	CASSPGFGGQETQYF
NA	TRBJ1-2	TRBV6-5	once	TGTGCCAGCAGCCAAGGGAGGGCCGAGCGCTATGGCTACACCTTC	CASSQGRAERYGYTF
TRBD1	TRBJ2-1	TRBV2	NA	TGTGCCGGGACCCTGACAGGGGGCTATGAGCAGTTCTTC	CAGTLTGGYEQFF
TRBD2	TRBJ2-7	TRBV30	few	TGTGCCTGGGGGGGACTAGCGGCCTCCTACGAGCAGTACTTC	CAWGGLAASYEQYF
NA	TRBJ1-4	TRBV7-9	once	TGTGCCAGCAGCCCCGACCGGGTCTCCGGAGAACTGTTTTTT	CASSPDRVSGELFF
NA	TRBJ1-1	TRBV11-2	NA	TGTGCCAGCAGCTCGGACAGCCATGAAGCTTTCTTT	CASSSDSHEAFF
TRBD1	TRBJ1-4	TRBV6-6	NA	TGTGCCAGCCGTCACCTGACAGGGGAGAGATTCCATGAAAAACTGTTTTTT	CASRHLTGERFHEKLFF
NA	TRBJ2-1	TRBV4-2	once	TGTGCCAGCAGTCCCGGAAGACCCGACACAGATGAGCAGTTCTTC	CASSPGRPDTDEQFF
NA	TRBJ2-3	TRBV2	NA	TGTGCCAGCAAGTTTACATTTCTCTATACGCAGTATTTT	CASKFTFLYTQYF
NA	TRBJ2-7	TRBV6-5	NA	TGTGCCAGCAGAGCCAGGGGAGCCTACGAGCAGTACTTC	CASRARGAYEQYF
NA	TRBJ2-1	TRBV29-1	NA	TGCAGCGGATCGGCAGGGGTAGGCAATGAGCAGTTCTTC	CSGSAGVGNEQFF
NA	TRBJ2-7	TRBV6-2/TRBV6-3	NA	TGTGCCAGCAGTTACCTCCGGGGGAACGAGCAGTACTTC	CASSYLRGNEQYF
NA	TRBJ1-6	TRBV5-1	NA	TGCGCCAGCAGCTCGGACAATAATTCACCCCTCCACTTT	CASSSDNNSPLHF
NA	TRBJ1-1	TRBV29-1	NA	TGCAGCGGGGGAGGGGAATTCACTGAAGCTTTCTTT	CSGGGEFTEAFF
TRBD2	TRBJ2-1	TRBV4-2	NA	TGTGCCAGCAGCCCCACCCGACTAGCGAGCTACAATGAGCAGTTCTTC	CASSPTRLASYNEQFF
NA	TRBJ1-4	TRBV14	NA	TGTGCCAGCAGCCAAACACCGAATGAAAAACTGTTTTTT	CASSQTPNEKLFF
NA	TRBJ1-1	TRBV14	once	TGTGCCAGCAGCCAAGGGACAGTCAACACTGAAGCTTTCTTT	CASSQGTVNTEAFF
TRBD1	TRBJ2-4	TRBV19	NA	TGTGCCAGTAGTCTCCCAGGGGGCGAAAGGGCCAAAAACATTCAGTACTTC	CASSLPGGERAKNIQYF
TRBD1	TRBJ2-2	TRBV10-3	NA	TGTGCCATCAGCCCAGGACAGGGCGACGGGGAGCTGTTTTTT	CAISPGQGDGELFF
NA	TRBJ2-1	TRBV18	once	TGTGCCAGCTCACCCGTGCCCCCGTTTTTAACAGGGGGGGAGTACAATGAGCAGTTCTTC	CASSPVPPFLTGGEYNEQFF
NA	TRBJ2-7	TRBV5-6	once	TGTGCCAGCAGCTTGGCCGGAGGGTTAGTCACCTACGAGCAGTACTTC	CASSLAGGLVTYEQYF
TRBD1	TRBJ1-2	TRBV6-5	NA	TGTGCCAGCAGTCGAGGACAGGGGGGCTATGGCTACACCTTC	CASSRGQGGYGYTF